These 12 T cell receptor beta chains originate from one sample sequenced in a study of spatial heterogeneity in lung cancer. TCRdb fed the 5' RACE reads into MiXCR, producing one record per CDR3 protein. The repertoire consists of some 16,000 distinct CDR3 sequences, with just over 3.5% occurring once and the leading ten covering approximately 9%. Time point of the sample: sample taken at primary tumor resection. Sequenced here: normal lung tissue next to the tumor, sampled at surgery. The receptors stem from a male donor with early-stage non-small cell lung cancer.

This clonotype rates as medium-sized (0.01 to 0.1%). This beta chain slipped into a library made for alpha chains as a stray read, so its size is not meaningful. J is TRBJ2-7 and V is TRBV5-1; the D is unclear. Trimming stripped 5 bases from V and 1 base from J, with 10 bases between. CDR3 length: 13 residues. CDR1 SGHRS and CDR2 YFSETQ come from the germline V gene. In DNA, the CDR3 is TGCGCCAGCAGGTCGTCTCAGTCCTACGAGCAGTACTTC. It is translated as CASRSSQSYEQYF.

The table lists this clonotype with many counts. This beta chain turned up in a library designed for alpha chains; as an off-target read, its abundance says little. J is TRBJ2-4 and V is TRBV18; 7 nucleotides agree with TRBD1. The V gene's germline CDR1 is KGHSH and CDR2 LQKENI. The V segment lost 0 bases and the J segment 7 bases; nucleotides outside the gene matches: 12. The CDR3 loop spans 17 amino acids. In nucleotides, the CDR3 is TGTGCCAGCTCACCACCGGCAGGGACAGTAATACCTAACATTCAGTACTTC. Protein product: CASSPPAGTVIPNIQYF.

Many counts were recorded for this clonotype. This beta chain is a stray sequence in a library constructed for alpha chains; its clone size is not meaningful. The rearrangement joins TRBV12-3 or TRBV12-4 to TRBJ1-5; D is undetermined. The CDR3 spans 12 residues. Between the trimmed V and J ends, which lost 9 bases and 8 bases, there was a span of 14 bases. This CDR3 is CASKRSFEPQHF. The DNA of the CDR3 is TGTGCCAGTAAGCGCAGTTTTGAGCCCCAGCATTTT.

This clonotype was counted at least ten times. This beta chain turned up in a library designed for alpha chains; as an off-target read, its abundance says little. This CDR3 reads CASSYLDRLNTEAFF. The CDR3 DNA reads as TGTGCCAGCAGTTACCTGGACAGACTGAACACTGAAGCTTTCTTT. The chain is built from TRBV6-6 and TRBJ1-1; tentative D call: TRBD1 (6 bases). The V gene's germline CDR1 is MNHNY and CDR2 SVGAGI (reference sequence). V was pared by 2 bases and J by 0 bases, with 10 bases between. The CDR3 sequence is 15 residues long.

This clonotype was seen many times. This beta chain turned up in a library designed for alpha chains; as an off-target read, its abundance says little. The CDR3 DNA reads as TGTGCCAGCAGTTTTCACAGCTCTGGAAACACCATATATTTT. Protein product: CASSFHSSGNTIYF. The rearrangement uses TRBV6-2 or TRBV6-3 and TRBJ1-3; the D is unclear. V shed 4 bases and J shed 0 bases, with 7 bases lying between them. There are 14 residues in the CDR3. CDR1 and CDR2 from the germline V gene are MNHEY and SVGEGT.

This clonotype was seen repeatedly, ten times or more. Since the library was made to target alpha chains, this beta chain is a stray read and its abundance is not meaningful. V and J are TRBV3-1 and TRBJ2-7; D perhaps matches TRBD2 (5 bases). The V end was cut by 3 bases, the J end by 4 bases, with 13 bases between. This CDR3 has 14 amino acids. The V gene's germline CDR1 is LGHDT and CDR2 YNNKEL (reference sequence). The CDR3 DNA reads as TGTGCCAGCAGCCATGCCGGGAATGATTACGAGCAGTACTTC. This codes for CASSHAGNDYEQYF.

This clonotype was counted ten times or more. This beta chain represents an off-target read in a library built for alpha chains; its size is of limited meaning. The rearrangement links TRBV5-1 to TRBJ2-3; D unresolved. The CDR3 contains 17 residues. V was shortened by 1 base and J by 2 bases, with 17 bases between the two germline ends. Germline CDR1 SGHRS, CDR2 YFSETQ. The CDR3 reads CASSLLLADLDTDTQYF. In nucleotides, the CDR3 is TGCGCCAGCAGCTTGTTACTCGCGGACCTCGACACAGATACGCAGTATTTT.

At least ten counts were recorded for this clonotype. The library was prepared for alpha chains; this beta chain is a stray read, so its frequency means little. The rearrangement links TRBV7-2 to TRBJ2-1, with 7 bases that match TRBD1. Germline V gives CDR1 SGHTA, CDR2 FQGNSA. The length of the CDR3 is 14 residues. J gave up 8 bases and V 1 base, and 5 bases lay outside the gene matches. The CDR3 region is CASSLDGDSHEQFF. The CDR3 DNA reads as TGTGCCAGCAGCTTAGACGGGGACAGCCATGAGCAGTTCTTC.

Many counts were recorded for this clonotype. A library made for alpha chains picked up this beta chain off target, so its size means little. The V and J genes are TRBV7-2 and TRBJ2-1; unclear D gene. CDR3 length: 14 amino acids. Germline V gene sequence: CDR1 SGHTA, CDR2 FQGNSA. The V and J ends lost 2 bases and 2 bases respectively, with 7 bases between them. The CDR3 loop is CASSLSATYNEQFF. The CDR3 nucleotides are TGTGCCAGCAGCTTAAGTGCTACCTACAATGAGCAGTTCTTC.

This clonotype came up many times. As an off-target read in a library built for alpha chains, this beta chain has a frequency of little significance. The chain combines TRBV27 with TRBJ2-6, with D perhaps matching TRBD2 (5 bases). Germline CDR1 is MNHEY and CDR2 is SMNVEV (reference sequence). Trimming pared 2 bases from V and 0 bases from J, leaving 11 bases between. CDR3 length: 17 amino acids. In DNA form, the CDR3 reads TGTGCCAGCAGTTTAAATCCTCGGGGCTCTGGGGCCAACGTCCTGACTTTC. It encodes CASSLNPRGSGANVLTF.

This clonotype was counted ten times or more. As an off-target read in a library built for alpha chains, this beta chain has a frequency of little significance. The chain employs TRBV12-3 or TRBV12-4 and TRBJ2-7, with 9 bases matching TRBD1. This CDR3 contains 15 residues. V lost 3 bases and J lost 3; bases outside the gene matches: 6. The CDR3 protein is CASSFTGGRGYEQYF. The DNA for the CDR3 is TGTGCCAGCAGTTTTACAGGGGGCCGGGGCTACGAGCAGTACTTC.

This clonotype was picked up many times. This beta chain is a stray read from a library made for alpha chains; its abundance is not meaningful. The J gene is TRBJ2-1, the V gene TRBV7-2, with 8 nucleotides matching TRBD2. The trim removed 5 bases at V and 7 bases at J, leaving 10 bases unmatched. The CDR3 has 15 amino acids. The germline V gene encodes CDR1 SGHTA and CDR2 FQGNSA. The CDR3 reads CASSPPPGGGNEQFF. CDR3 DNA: TGTGCCAGCAGCCCACCCCCGGGGGGGGGGAATGAGCAGTTCTTC.